Below are 25 T cell receptor beta chains sequenced from a single sample in a study of T cell responses to AZD1222 COVID-19 vaccine. TCRdb keeps only in-frame clones here, not all; method: immunoSEQ multiplex PCR. The sample consists of 170,000 or so clones, 85% to 95% of them appearing once. The sample in question was peripheral blood, obtained on day 0 of AZD1222 vaccination. These receptors originate from an adult in good health.

V and J are TRBV28 and TRBJ1-5; no firm D call. Trimming stripped 7 bases from V and 0 bases from J, with 10 bases between. Germline CDR1 reads MDHEN; CDR2 reads SYDVKM. The CDR3 contains 14 residues. The chain's CDR3 is CASTLTNSNQPQHF. The CDR3 coding sequence is TGTGCCAGCACTCTCACGAATAGCAATCAGCCCCAGCATTTT.

This sequence joins TRBV10-3 and TRBJ1-3; 8 bases fit TRBD1. The CDR3 length is 12 residues. With 8 bases clipped from V and 4 bases from J, the junction kept 1 base outside the gene matches. CDR1 is ENHRY, CDR2 SYGVKD, per germline. The CDR3, as DNA: TGTGCCATCGGACAGGGCGGAAACACCATATATTTT. Residues: CAIGQGGNTIYF.

The rearrangement uses TRBV19 and TRBJ2-7, with 10 nucleotides matching TRBD2. The CDR3 runs to 16 residues. The germline V gene has CDR1 LNHDA and CDR2 SQIVND (reference sequence). J gave up 3 bases and V 1 base, and 6 bases lay outside the gene matches. CDR3 residues: CASSIGSGGPGYEQYF. The DNA for the CDR3 is TGTGCCAGTAGTATAGGTAGCGGGGGGCCGGGCTACGAGCAGTACTTC.

In its sample, this clone was seen once. The chain combines TRBV10-3 with TRBJ2-1; the D is unclear. Germline values: CDR1 ENHRY, CDR2 SYGVKD. With 3 bases removed from V and 11 bases from J, the gap between germline ends came to 11 bases. The CDR3 covers 12 residues. DNA for the CDR3: TGTGCCATCAGTGACCCGCCGTACCAGCAGTTCTTC. It codes for CAISDPPYQQFF.

The V call is TRBV11-3, the J call TRBJ2-7; 13 bases align to TRBD2. This CDR3 is 14 amino acids long. With V trimmed by 10 bases and J by 6 bases, 9 bases remained unmatched. Germline V gene lookup returns CDR1 SGHNT and CDR2 YENEEA. The DNA of the CDR3 is TGTGCCAAAAACACTAGCGGGGGGGCTGGCGAGCAGTACTTC. Its protein product is CAKNTSGGAGEQYF. The full variable domain, rest sourced from reference TRBV11-3 and TRBJ2-7, is EAGVVQSPRYKIIEKKQPVAFWCNPISGHNTLYWYLQNLGQGPELLIRYENEEAVDDSQLPKDRFSAERLKGVDSTLKIQPAELGDSAVYLCAKNTSGGAGEQYFGPGTRLTVT.

J is TRBJ1-2 and V is TRBV15; TRBD1 agrees at 10 bases. V lost 0 bases, J lost 3 bases, and 4 bases stayed unmatched. This CDR3 is 16 amino acids long. The germline V gene has CDR1 LNHNV and CDR2 YYDKDF (reference sequence). CDR3 sequence reads: CATSRDDRGRHYGYTF. CDR3 in DNA: TGTGCCACCAGCAGAGACGACAGGGGGCGTCACTATGGCTACACCTTC.

This clone appeared once. This rearrangement joins TRBV5-1 to TRBJ1-4; D is perhaps TRBD1 (5 bases). This CDR3 is 15 amino acids long. Germline values: CDR1 SGHRS, CDR2 YFSETQ. V dropped 4 bases and J dropped 4 bases, with 14 bases sitting between them. CDR3 sequence reads: CASSPGLLLNEKLFF. The CDR3 DNA reads as TGCGCCAGCAGCCCGGGACTTCTCCTTAATGAAAAACTGTTTTTT.

The rearrangement joins TRBV3-1 (or the pseudogene TRBV3-2) to TRBJ1-6, with 7 nucleotides matching TRBD1. V shed 0 bases and J 8 bases; nucleotides not matched to a gene: 10. The CDR3 loop spans 17 amino acids. Germline assignment: CDR1 LGHDT and CDR2 YNNKEL (reference sequence). The CDR3, as DNA: TGTGCCAGCAGCCAAGAAGTGTGGGGGACAGACTATTCACCCCTCCACTTT. This codes for CASSQEVWGTDYSPLHF.

This chain joins TRBV15 and TRBJ2-3; TRBD1 might be the D (6 bases). CDR1 is LNHNV, CDR2 YYDKDF, per germline (reference sequence). This CDR3 region has 20 residues. Deletions cut 2 bases from V and 0 bases from J, with 24 bases between. The CDR3 DNA is TGTGCCACCAGCAGATCCTGGGTTGGGGGCCGGATCCGGAGCACAGATACGCAGTATTTT. Translation gives CATSRSWVGGRIRSTDTQYF.

The CDR3 bases are TGTGCCAGCAGTCCGACTGAGAACTATGGCTACACCTTC. It specifies CASSPTENYGYTF. The chain combines TRBV12-3 or TRBV12-4 with TRBJ1-2; no clear D. Trimming cost V 5 bases and J 2 bases, with 9 bases left between them. The CDR3 length is 13 residues.

This chain joins TRBV7-9 and TRBJ2-1; 7 bases are shared with TRBD2. CDR3 length: 16 amino acids. J was trimmed by 6 bases and V by 2 bases; bases with no gene match: 10. In germline, CDR1 is SEHNR, CDR2 FQNEAQ (reference sequence). This CDR3 is CASSLSVREGVNEQFF. As DNA, the CDR3 is TGTGCCAGCAGCTTAAGCGTCAGGGAGGGCGTCAATGAGCAGTTCTTC. Based on the CDR3 plus reference TRBV7-9 and TRBJ2-1, the full variable domain is DTGVSQNPRHKITKRGQNVTFRCDPISEHNRLYWYRQTLGQGPEFLTYFQNEAQLEKSRLLSDRFSAERPKGSFSTLEIQRTEQGDSAMYLCASSLSVREGVNEQFFGPGTRLTVL.

This clone was seen more than once but under ten times. The V and J genes are TRBV6-1 and TRBJ2-1; D is unresolved. The CDR3 is 16 amino acids. The V gene lost 2 bases and the J gene lost 3 bases, with 14 bases spanning the gap. Germline loops: CDR1 MNHNS, CDR2 SASEGT. The CDR3 sequence is CASSELAGGFYNEQFF. In DNA form, the CDR3 reads TGTGCCAGCAGTGAATTAGCTGGTGGTTTCTACAATGAGCAGTTCTTC.

This chain uses TRBV20-1 with TRBJ2-3; D tentatively fits TRBD1 or TRBD2 (6 bases each). This CDR3 comprises 18 residues. V lost 3 bases, J lost 0 bases, and 22 bases lay in between. Germline assignment: CDR1 DFQATT and CDR2 SNEGSKA (reference sequence). This CDR3 is CSASGDGVGGPSTDTQYF. In DNA, the CDR3 is TGCAGTGCTAGTGGGGACGGAGTGGGGGGCCCTAGCACAGATACGCAGTATTTT.

The J gene is TRBJ1-1, the V gene TRBV11-2; D unclear. Germline-derived CDR1 and CDR2 are SGHAT and FQNNGV. Trimming took 5 bases from V and 0 from J, leaving 7 bases between them. This CDR3 spans 13 amino acids. Here the CDR3 DNA reads TGTGCCAGCAGCGACACTGTGAACACTGAAGCTTTCTTT. This sequence encodes CASSDTVNTEAFF.

The chain has TRBV4-2 and TRBJ1-6; TRBD1 might be the D (5 bases). This CDR3 has 20 residues. Germline V gene sequence: CDR1 LGHNA, CDR2 YNFKEQ. The germline V and J ends were trimmed by 0 bases and 0 bases, with 18 bases remaining between them. The CDR3 spells CASSQDGRDSRSSYNSPLHF. Written as DNA, the CDR3 is TGTGCCAGCAGCCAAGATGGGCGGGACTCACGGAGCTCCTATAATTCACCCCTCCACTTT.

This chain connects TRBV5-1 to TRBJ2-1; the D call may be TRBD1 or TRBD2 (6 bases each). In germline, CDR1 is SGHRS, CDR2 YFSETQ. The V gene lost 4 bases and the J gene lost 3 bases, with 11 bases spanning the gap. The CDR3 loop spans 14 amino acids. In DNA form, the CDR3 reads TGCGCCAGCAGCATCGGGGGACACTACAATGAGCAGTTCTTC. Encoded protein: CASSIGGHYNEQFF.

The chain combines TRBV4-1 with TRBJ2-2; 9 nucleotides line up with TRBD2. V dropped 3 bases and J dropped 4; count of bases not matched to a gene: 6. Germline V gene sequence: CDR1 MGHRA, CDR2 YSYEKL. The CDR3 runs to 16 residues. This CDR3 reads CASSQPGLAPTGELFF. The CDR3 DNA reads TGCGCCAGCAGCCAGCCGGGACTAGCACCCACCGGGGAGCTGTTTTTT.

The J gene is TRBJ2-5, the V gene TRBV5-1, with 7 bases identical to TRBD2. The CDR3 contains 14 residues. Germline V gives CDR1 SGHRS, CDR2 YFSETQ. J was trimmed by 4 bases and V by 3 bases; bases with no gene match: 6. The CDR3 region is CASSSEWGGETQYF. The CDR3, as DNA: TGCGCCAGCAGCTCGGAATGGGGGGGAGAGACCCAGTACTTC. The complete variable domain, with remaining parts taken from reference TRBV5-1 and TRBJ2-5, reads KAGVTQTPRYLIKTRGQQVTLSCSPISGHRSVSWYQQTPGQGLQFLFEYFSETQRNKGNFPGRFSGRQFSNSRSEMNVSTLELGDSALYLCASSSEWGGETQYFGPGTRLLVL.

The chain joins TRBV27 to TRBJ1-2; D is undetermined. V was trimmed by 2 bases and J by 4 bases, leaving 11 bases between them. The length of the CDR3 is 14 residues. Per the germline V gene, CDR1 is MNHEY and CDR2 is SMNVEV (reference sequence). The CDR3 here is CASSLDRRGYGYTF. CDR3 in DNA: TGTGCCAGCAGTTTAGATAGGAGAGGCTATGGCTACACCTTC.

V is TRBV11-3 and J is TRBJ2-3; 7 bases agree with TRBD1. The CDR3 consists of 14 residues. The J segment lost 5 bases and the V segment lost 2 bases, leaving 4 bases of the junction unmatched. Germline V gene data show CDR1 as SGHNT and CDR2 as YENEEA. CDR3 DNA: TGTGCCAGCAGCTTAATACAGGGGCTAGATACGCAGTATTTT. As protein: CASSLIQGLDTQYF.

The chain carries TRBV11-2 and TRBJ1-6; no reliable D call. The V and J ends lost 1 base and 7 bases respectively, with 8 bases between them. Germline assignment: CDR1 SGHAT and CDR2 FQNNGV. CDR3 length: 14 residues. The CDR3 region has the DNA TGTGCCAGCAGCTTAGCGTTAATGAATTCACCCCTCCACTTT. The encoded protein is CASSLALMNSPLHF.

V gene TRBV28 combines with J gene TRBJ1-4, with D possibly TRBD1 on 6 matching bases. The germline gives CDR1 MDHEN, CDR2 SYDVKM. The CDR3 runs 15 residues. V was pared by 5 bases and J by 8 bases, with 18 bases between. The CDR3 DNA is TGTGCCAGCAGTCCGACTCAGGGGAGGAGGGAAAAACTGTTTTTT. Residues: CASSPTQGRREKLFF.

The genes are TRBV7-2 and TRBJ1-1; D is undetermined. From germline, CDR1 is SGHTA and CDR2 FQGNSA. V was pared by 2 bases and J by 0 bases, with 16 bases between. The CDR3 has 17 amino acids. Written as DNA, the CDR3 is TGTGCCAGCAGCTTATTGTCCGGGATGGGGATGAACACTGAAGCTTTCTTT. Translation gives CASSLLSGMGMNTEAFF.

The V call is TRBV7-9, the J call TRBJ2-5, with D uncertain. V lost 1 base and J lost 2, with 5 bases in between. The CDR3 is made up of 13 amino acids. Germline CDR1 is SEHNR and CDR2 is FQNEAQ (reference sequence). The chain's CDR3 is CASSLVRQETQYF. The CDR3 DNA reads as TGTGCCAGCAGCTTAGTGCGGCAAGAGACCCAGTACTTC.

This chain joins TRBV7-9 and TRBJ1-2; 9 positions agree with TRBD1. Germline assignment: CDR1 SEHNR and CDR2 FQNEAQ (reference sequence). CDR3 size: 14 residues. The V gene end was trimmed by 3 bases and the J gene end by 6 bases; junction bases not matched to a gene: 5. The CDR3 nucleotides are TGTGCCAGCAGCTTGAGGGGACAGGGAGATGGCTACACCTTC. Encoded protein: CASSLRGQGDGYTF. Variable domain in full (rest from reference TRBV7-9 and TRBJ1-2): DTGVSQNPRHKITKRGQNVTFRCDPISEHNRLYWYRQTLGQGPEFLTYFQNEAQLEKSRLLSDRFSAERPKGSFSTLEIQRTEQGDSAMYLCASSLRGQGDGYTFGSGTRLTVV.